This TCR beta chain was obtained from a study of T-cell memory formation after mild COVID-19. This clonotype has a handful of counts. This CDR3 contains 13 residues. The V gene's germline CDR1 is SNHLY and CDR2 FYNNEI. Trimming pared 1 base from V and 1 base from J, leaving 4 bases between. After 5'RACE with constant-segment primers, TCR alpha and TCR beta cDNA libraries carrying sample barcodes and UMIs were obtained. From the 5' RACE reads, TCRdb called clonotypes with MiXCR, one entry per CDR3 protein. The sample includes fewer than 550,000 distinct CDR3 sequences, roughly 20% of them seen just once.

The V call is TRBV2, the J call TRBJ1-1; D ambiguous. The sequenced material came from PBMCs or a T cell subset sorted from them (not recorded which). This sequence was found in an adult woman who had mild COVID-19 (a few samples of this study predate the infection). Cell type and time point are not known. Here the CDR3 DNA reads TGTGCCAGCAGTGAAGACTCGAACACTGAAGCTTTCTTT. Amino acids: CASSEDSNTEAFF.